This is a list of T cell receptor beta chains from one sample in a study of PD-1 blockade in classical Hodgkin lymphoma. Data came from immunoSEQ multiplex PCR; TCRdb stores just in-frame clones and leaves some out. The sample lists 40,000 to 60,000 clones, around 78% occurring once. Here the sequenced sample was peripheral blood mononuclear cells (PBMCs), taken before the second cycle of nivolumab. The receptor source for this set is a human donor with classical Hodgkin lymphoma. CDR3s include the opening cysteine and the closing phenylalanine or tryptophan. The order of the fields is V gene, J gene, clone size, D gene, CDR3 protein, CDR3 DNA. A D gene is named only where the DNA matches it firmly. For some rows the clone size is stated as once, few or many, or as a class when expanded; others skip it.

TRBV18	TRBJ2-3	NA	TRBD2	CASSPPPSGRADTQYF	TGTGCCAGCTCACCACCGCCTAGCGGGAGAGCAGATACGCAGTATTTT
TRBV2	TRBJ2-5	NA	NA	CASSGGQETQYF	TGTGCCAGCAGTGGCGGTCAAGAGACCCAGTACTTC
TRBV18	TRBJ2-3	few	TRBD1	CASSSGTATDTQYF	TGTGCCAGCTCAAGTGGGACAGCCACAGATACGCAGTATTTT
TRBV19	TRBJ2-7	NA	NA	CASSLGTSYEQYF	TGTGCCAGTAGTCTCGGGACCTCCTACGAGCAGTACTTC
TRBV7-3	TRBJ2-1	few	TRBD2	CASSLKLADSYNEQFF	TGTGCCAGCAGCTTAAAACTAGCGGATTCCTACAATGAGCAGTTCTTC
TRBV27	TRBJ1-1	NA	NA	CASSFGLVNTEAFF	TGTGCCAGCAGTTTCGGGCTTGTGAACACTGAAGCTTTCTTT
TRBV6-6	TRBJ2-7	few	NA	CASSYAAETYEQYF	TGTGCCAGCAGTTACGCGGCGGAAACCTACGAGCAGTACTTC
TRBV11-2	TRBJ1-1	NA	TRBD1	CASSLRGQGGEAFF	TGTGCCAGCAGCTTAAGGGGACAGGGAGGTGAAGCTTTCTTT
TRBV29-1	TRBJ2-7	few	TRBD1	CSVEEGQSYEQYF	TGCAGCGTTGAAGAGGGACAGTCCTACGAGCAGTACTTC
TRBV15	TRBJ1-2	NA	NA	CATSPHPTQGPGYTF	TGTGCCACCAGCCCACATCCCACCCAGGGGCCCGGCTACACCTTC
TRBV28	TRBJ2-3	NA	NA	CASSFGQGGDTQYF	TGTGCCAGCAGTTTTGGTCAGGGCGGGGATACGCAGTATTTT
TRBV11-1	TRBJ2-7	once	NA	CASSRRRDSSSYEQYF	TGTGCCAGCAGCCGGCGGCGGGACAGCAGCTCCTACGAGCAGTACTTC
TRBV7-9	TRBJ1-1	NA	NA	CASSLVPALNTEAFF	TGTGCCAGCAGCTTAGTGCCAGCCTTGAACACTGAAGCTTTCTTT
TRBV6-5	TRBJ1-1	few	NA	CASGAQGITEAFF	TGTGCCAGCGGAGCACAAGGAATCACTGAAGCTTTCTTT
TRBV6-5	TRBJ1-2	few	TRBD1	CASSYGQGTGYTF	TGTGCCAGCAGTTACGGACAGGGGACGGGCTACACCTTC
TRBV7-9	TRBJ2-2	many	NA	CASSLEEATTGELFF	TGTGCCAGCAGCTTAGAGGAGGCAACAACCGGGGAGCTGTTTTTT
TRBV30	TRBJ1-1	NA	NA	CAWSLGGMNTEAFF	TGTGCCTGGAGCCTAGGGGGGATGAACACTGAAGCTTTCTTT
TRBV6-1	TRBJ2-7	NA	NA	CASTAGRNEQYF	TGTGCCAGCACGGCAGGGCGGAACGAGCAGTACTTC
TRBV5-1	TRBJ2-7	NA	NA	CASSLAGTGINEQYF	TGCGCCAGCAGCTTGGCGGGCACGGGGATCAACGAGCAGTACTTC
TRBV27	TRBJ2-7	NA	TRBD2	CASSTRLAGNEQYF	TGTGCCAGCAGTACCCGACTAGCGGGAAACGAGCAGTACTTC
TRBV4-2	TRBJ1-2	few	NA	CASSQDLIPEGNGYTF	TGTGCCAGCAGCCAAGATCTTATCCCTGAGGGAAATGGCTACACCTTC
TRBV6-5	TRBJ1-2	NA	NA	CASSYAGYGYTF	TGTGCCAGCAGTTACGCAGGATATGGCTACACCTTC
TRBV29-1	TRBJ2-1	NA	NA	CSVVTEPLISYNEQFF	TGCAGCGTTGTGACTGAGCCCCTAATTTCCTACAATGAGCAGTTCTTC
TRBV28	TRBJ2-6	NA	NA	CASSLAGQFSGANVLTF	TGTGCCAGCAGTTTAGCGGGACAGTTCTCTGGGGCCAACGTCCTGACTTTC
TRBV29-1	TRBJ2-5	NA	NA	CSVGLDRDRAMGAQYF	TGCAGCGTCGGCTTAGATAGGGACCGCGCTATGGGGGCCCAGTACTTC
TRBV18	TRBJ2-1	NA	NA	CASSPPMTYNEQFF	TGTGCCAGCTCACCACCGATGACGTACAATGAGCAGTTCTTC
TRBV7-2	TRBJ2-7	NA	NA	CASSLREGDILYEQYF	TGTGCCAGCAGCTTAAGAGAAGGGGACATCCTCTACGAGCAGTACTTC
TRBV19	TRBJ2-1	NA	NA	CATTRRPGSSYNEQFF	TGTGCCACCACCCGGAGACCAGGGTCTTCCTACAATGAGCAGTTCTTC
TRBV5-1	TRBJ1-3	NA	NA	CASSLGMTGNTIYF	TGCGCCAGCAGCTTGGGTATGACTGGAAACACCATATATTTT
TRBV30	TRBJ1-1	NA	NA	CAWSVWGSSNTEAFF	TGTGCCTGGAGTGTATGGGGCAGTTCTAACACTGAAGCTTTCTTT
TRBV7-9	TRBJ1-1	medium-sized	TRBD1	CASSSTGGGTEAFF	TGTGCCAGCAGCTCCACAGGGGGAGGCACTGAAGCTTTCTTT
TRBV6-6	TRBJ1-1	once	NA	CASSQRGAGTEAFF	TGTGCCAGCAGTCAGCGGGGAGCGGGAACTGAAGCTTTCTTT
TRBV9	TRBJ1-1	NA	NA	CASSVTPGKGLTEAFF	TGTGCCAGCAGCGTAACCCCTGGTAAGGGTTTGACTGAAGCTTTCTTT
TRBV6-5	TRBJ1-1	NA	NA	CASSYSVQGSTEAFF	TGTGCCAGCAGTTACAGTGTCCAGGGGAGCACTGAAGCTTTCTTT
TRBV9	TRBJ2-2	NA	NA	CASSLKGTGELFF	TGTGCCAGCAGCTTAAAGGGCACCGGGGAGCTGTTTTTT
TRBV7-3	TRBJ2-1	NA	NA	CASSRRRLGADEQFF	TGTGCCAGCAGCCGTAGGCGACTAGGGGCAGATGAGCAGTTCTTC
TRBV28	TRBJ1-3	once	NA	CASSLSYRDLGNTIYF	TGTGCCAGCAGTTTAAGCTACCGGGACCTCGGAAACACCATATATTTT
TRBV6-5	TRBJ2-2	NA	NA	CASKGRTTGELFF	TGTGCCAGCAAAGGGAGAACCACCGGGGAGCTGTTTTTT
TRBV7-2	TRBJ1-1	NA	NA	CASSLARRAYLNTEAFF	TGTGCCAGCAGCCTGGCTCGGCGGGCTTACTTGAACACTGAAGCTTTCTTT
TRBV10-1	TRBJ2-1	few	NA	CASSASKGGKQFF	TGCGCCAGCAGTGCGTCTAAAGGGGGAAAGCAGTTCTTC
TRBV7-2	TRBJ1-5	NA	TRBD1	CASSSTGGSNQPQHF	TGTGCCAGCAGCTCGACAGGGGGGAGCAATCAGCCCCAGCATTTT
TRBV18	TRBJ2-1	NA	NA	CASQGGGGMDEQFF	TGTGCCAGCCAAGGAGGCGGCGGGATGGATGAGCAGTTCTTC
TRBV7-2	TRBJ2-1	few	TRBD2	CASKTSGLSKEQFF	TGTGCCAGTAAGACTAGCGGGTTATCCAAAGAGCAGTTCTTC